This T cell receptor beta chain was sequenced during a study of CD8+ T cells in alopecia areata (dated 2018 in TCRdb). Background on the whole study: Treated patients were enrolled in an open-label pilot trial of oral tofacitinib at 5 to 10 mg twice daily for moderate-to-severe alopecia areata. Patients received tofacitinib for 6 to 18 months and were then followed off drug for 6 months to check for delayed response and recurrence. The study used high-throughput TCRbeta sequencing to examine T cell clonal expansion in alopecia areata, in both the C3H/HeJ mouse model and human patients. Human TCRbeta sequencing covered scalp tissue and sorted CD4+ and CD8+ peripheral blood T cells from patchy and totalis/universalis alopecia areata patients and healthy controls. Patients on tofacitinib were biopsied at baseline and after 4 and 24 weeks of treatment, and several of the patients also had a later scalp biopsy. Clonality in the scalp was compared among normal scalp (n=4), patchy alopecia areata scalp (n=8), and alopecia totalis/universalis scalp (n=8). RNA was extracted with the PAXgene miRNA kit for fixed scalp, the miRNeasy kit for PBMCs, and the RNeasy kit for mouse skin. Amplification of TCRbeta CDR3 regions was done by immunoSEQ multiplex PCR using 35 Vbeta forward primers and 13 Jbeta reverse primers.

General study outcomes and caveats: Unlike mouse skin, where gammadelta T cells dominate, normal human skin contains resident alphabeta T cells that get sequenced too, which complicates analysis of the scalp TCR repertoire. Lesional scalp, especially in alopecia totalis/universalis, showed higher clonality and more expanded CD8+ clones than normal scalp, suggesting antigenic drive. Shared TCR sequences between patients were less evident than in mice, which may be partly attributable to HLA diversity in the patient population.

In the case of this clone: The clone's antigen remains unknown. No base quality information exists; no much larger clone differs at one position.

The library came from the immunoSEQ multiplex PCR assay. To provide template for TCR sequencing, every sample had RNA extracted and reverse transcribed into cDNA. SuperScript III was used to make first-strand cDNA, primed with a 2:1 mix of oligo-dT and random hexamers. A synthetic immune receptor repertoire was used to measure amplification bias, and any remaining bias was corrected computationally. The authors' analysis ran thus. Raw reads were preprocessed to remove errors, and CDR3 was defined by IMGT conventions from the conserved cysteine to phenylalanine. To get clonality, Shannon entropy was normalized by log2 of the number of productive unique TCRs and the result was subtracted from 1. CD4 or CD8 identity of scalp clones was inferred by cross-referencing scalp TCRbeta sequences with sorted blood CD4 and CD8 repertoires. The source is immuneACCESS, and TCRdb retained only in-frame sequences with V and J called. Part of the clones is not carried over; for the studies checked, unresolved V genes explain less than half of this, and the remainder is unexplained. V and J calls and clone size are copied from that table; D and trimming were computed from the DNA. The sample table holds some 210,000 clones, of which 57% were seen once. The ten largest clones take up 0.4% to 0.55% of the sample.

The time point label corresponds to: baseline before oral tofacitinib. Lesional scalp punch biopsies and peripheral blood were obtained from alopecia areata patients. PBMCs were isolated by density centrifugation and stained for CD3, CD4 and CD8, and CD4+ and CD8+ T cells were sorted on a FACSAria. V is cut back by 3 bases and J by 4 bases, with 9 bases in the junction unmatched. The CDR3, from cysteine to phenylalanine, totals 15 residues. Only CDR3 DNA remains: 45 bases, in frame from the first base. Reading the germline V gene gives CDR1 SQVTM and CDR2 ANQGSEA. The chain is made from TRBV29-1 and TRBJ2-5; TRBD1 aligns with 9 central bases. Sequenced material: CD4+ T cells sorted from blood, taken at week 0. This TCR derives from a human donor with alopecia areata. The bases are TGCAGCGTTGATAGTCCGTGGGACAGGGCAGAGACCCAGTACTTC. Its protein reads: CSVDSPWDRAETQYF.